These 15 T cell receptor beta chains came from one sample sequenced in a study of Graves' ophthalmopathy and Graves' hyperthyroidism. The sequenced template was RNA, covering the TCR beta CDR3 region. Scientists carried out first-round RT-PCR using HTBI primers and then a second-round multiplex PCR. TCRdb recomputed calls from the multiplex PCR reads with MiXCR, one row per CDR3 protein. The table records a few hundred thousand distinct CDR3 sequences, roughly 15% of them present only once. Sequencing used peripheral blood. The receptors were sampled from a young woman with stable Graves' hyperthyroidism.

The sample holds many counts of this clonotype. V is TRBV20-1 and J is TRBJ2-5; no clear D gene. Trimming took 3 bases from V and 3 from J, leaving 17 bases between them. Germline values: CDR1 DFQATT, CDR2 SNEGSKA (reference sequence). The CDR3 length is 15 residues. The CDR3 nucleotides are TGCAGTGCTAGGTCTGGGTCCACCCTAGAAGAGACCCAGTACTTC. Its translation: CSARSGSTLEETQYF.

This clonotype has only a few counts. The chain recombines TRBV19 with TRBJ1-6; D not certain. Germline V gene data show CDR1 as LNHDA and CDR2 as SQIVND (reference sequence). This CDR3 is built from 13 residues. V lost 6 bases and J lost 5, with 8 bases in between. The CDR3 DNA follows: TGTGCCAGTAGGAGGGTCGATAATTCACCCCTCCACTTT. Its protein product is CASRRVDNSPLHF.

This clonotype was seen repeatedly, ten times or more. The rearrangement uses TRBV25-1 and TRBJ1-1, with 7 bases aligning to TRBD1. Germline lookup yields CDR1 MGHDK and CDR2 SYGVNS. Germline trimming cut 1 base from V and 6 bases from J; bases unmatched to any gene: 11. This CDR3 has 16 residues. The CDR3 loop reads CASSEFKGALVAEAFF. CDR3 in DNA: TGTGCCAGCAGTGAATTTAAGGGGGCGCTTGTGGCTGAAGCTTTCTTT.

This clonotype was seen ten or more times. The V gene is TRBV19, the J gene TRBJ2-7; tentative D call: TRBD2 (5 bases). V was trimmed by 3 bases and J by 2 bases, leaving 11 bases between them. Germline CDR1 reads LNHDA; CDR2 reads SQIVND (reference sequence). The CDR3 runs 14 residues. The CDR3 reads CASSITGFAYEQYF. The CDR3 bases are TGTGCCAGTAGTATTACGGGGTTCGCCTACGAGCAGTACTTC.

A note on this clonotype: This may stem from a read error, because a much larger clone lies one nucleotide away. The chain links TRBV5-6 to TRBJ1-1, with 7 bases fitting TRBD1. The germline V gene has CDR1 SGHDT and CDR2 YYEEEE. The CDR3 is 13 amino acids. The CDR3 sequence: CASRRRGNTEASF. The CDR3 DNA reads as TGTGCCAGCAGGCGCAGGGGGAACACTGAAGCTTCCTTT.

This clonotype was counted a few times. The chain is built from TRBV24-1 and TRBJ1-5; D is perhaps TRBD1 (6 bases). Germline V gene lookup returns CDR1 KGHDR and CDR2 SFDVKD. The CDR3 is made up of 14 amino acids. With 5 bases removed from V and 6 bases from J, the gap between germline ends came to 13 bases. The CDR3, as DNA: TGTGCCACCAGTGCACCCGGGGGCCGTCAGCCCCAGCATTTT. Residues: CATSAPGGRQPQHF.

This clonotype was counted many times. DNA for the CDR3: TGCAGCGTTGAAGTGGGTGGAGAGGCCGGGGAGCTGTTTTTT. It encodes CSVEVGGEAGELFF. This sequence joins TRBV29-1 and TRBJ2-2; D is uncertain. Looked up from germline, CDR1 is SQVTM and CDR2 is ANQGSEA. This CDR3 has 14 residues. Trimming shortened V by 1 base and J by 6 bases, and 12 bases separated the two germline ends.

Ten or more counts support this clonotype. This rearrangement joins TRBV10-2 to TRBJ1-2; 7 bases are a match to TRBD1. CDR1 is WSHSY, CDR2 SAAADI, per germline. The V segment lost 0 bases and the J segment 8 bases; nucleotides outside the gene matches: 12. CDR3 size: 16 residues. The CDR3 spells CASSESTGTALGGYTF. CDR3 bases: TGCGCCAGCAGTGAGTCGACGGGGACAGCCCTGGGGGGCTACACCTTC.

This clonotype was seen at least ten times. The rearrangement links TRBV6-2 or TRBV6-3 to TRBJ1-1; D remains unclear. Per the germline V gene, CDR1 is MNHEY and CDR2 is SVGEGT. This CDR3 has 13 residues. V dropped 4 bases and J dropped 1 base, with 7 bases sitting between them. This CDR3 reads CASSSPRNTEAFF. The CDR3 DNA follows: TGTGCCAGCAGTTCCCCCCGGAACACTGAAGCTTTCTTT.

This clonotype was counted many times. The chain is built from TRBV5-1 and TRBJ1-1; possible D gene TRBD1, 5 bases. Germline values: CDR1 SGHRS, CDR2 YFSETQ. This CDR3 is 17 amino acids long. V lost 0 bases and J lost 5, with 20 bases in between. DNA of the CDR3: TGCGCCAGCAGCTTGGCAGAGGGTCTGGGGGGAGGAACTGAAGCTTTCTTT. Its protein is CASSLAEGLGGGTEAFF.

This clonotype was seen only a few times. The chain joins TRBV11-2 to TRBJ2-5; tentative D call: TRBD1 (5 bases). Germline V gene lookup returns CDR1 SGHAT and CDR2 FQNNGV. V lost 4 bases and J 2 bases, leaving 11 bases between the germline ends. The CDR3 length is 14 residues. CDR3 DNA sequence: TGTGCCAGCAGCTATCAGGGTGTTCAAGAGACCCAGTACTTC. It codes for CASSYQGVQETQYF.

This clonotype was found many times. The J gene is TRBJ1-2, the V gene TRBV6-1, with 8 bases identical to TRBD1. V shed 7 bases, J shed 5 bases, and the junction held 6 bases outside the gene matches. Germline lookup yields CDR1 MNHNS and CDR2 SASEGT. The CDR3 has 13 amino acids. The CDR3, as DNA: TGTGCCAGCACCTCGGACAGGGTTTATGGCTACACCTTC. Protein: CASTSDRVYGYTF.

This clonotype was found a few times. The chain joins TRBV11-2 to TRBJ2-7; 12 bases align to TRBD2. The V gene end was trimmed by 5 bases and the J gene end by 6 bases; junction bases not matched to a gene: 8. The CDR3 runs 15 residues. From germline, CDR1 is SGHAT and CDR2 FQNNGV. In DNA, the CDR3 is TGTGCCAGCAGCCCAGGACTAGCGGGGACCGGCGAGCAGTACTTC. It codes for CASSPGLAGTGEQYF.

This clonotype was observed a few times. This chain joins TRBV4-2 and TRBJ1-5; no firm D call. V was cut by 2 bases and J by 2 bases, with 10 bases left in between. CDR1 and CDR2 from the germline V gene are LGHNA and YNFKEQ. The CDR3 contains 15 residues. The CDR3 DNA is TGTGCCAGCAGCCAAAGTACCAAGGGCAATCAGCCCCAGCATTTT. Its protein product is CASSQSTKGNQPQHF.

Only a few counts were recorded for this clonotype. The chain is built from TRBV3-1 and TRBJ2-7; D is unclear. This CDR3 spans 14 amino acids. Per the germline V gene, CDR1 is LGHDT and CDR2 is YNNKEL (reference sequence). Trimming pared 1 base from V and 2 bases from J, leaving 9 bases between. The chain's CDR3 is CASSQGPSTYEQYF. The CDR3 nucleotides read TGTGCCAGCAGCCAAGGACCGTCTACCTACGAGCAGTACTTC.